Below, 24 T cell receptor beta chains from the same sample are listed, as sequenced in a study of cytomegalovirus exposure and HLA in healthy donors. Assay: immunoSEQ multiplex PCR; the TCRdb copy retains only in-frame clones and omits some. The data contain about 88,000 clones, 96% of them singletons. Sequencing input: PBMCs. Every receptor here comes from a man aged 18 to 35 in good health and CMV-seronegative.

This sequence joins TRBV5-1 and TRBJ2-1; TRBD2 aligns across 13 bases. The germline V gene encodes CDR1 SGHRS and CDR2 YFSETQ. The CDR3 is 21 amino acids. The ends lost 1 base at V and 4 bases at J; junction bases unmatched: 17. The CDR3: CASSLLDQRLAGGTGYNEQFF. For the CDR3, the DNA is TGCGCCAGCAGCTTGTTGGACCAGAGACTAGCGGGAGGAACGGGGTACAATGAGCAGTTCTTC.

This chain links TRBV9 with TRBJ1-3; no clear D gene. In germline, CDR1 is SGDLS, CDR2 YYNGEE. The germline V and J ends were trimmed by 3 bases and 7 bases, with 14 bases remaining between them. The CDR3 contains 14 residues. The CDR3 protein is CASSAGLAGNTIYF. CDR3 bases: TGTGCCAGCAGCGCCGGACTGGCCGGGAACACCATATATTTT.

The CDR3 coding sequence is TGTGCCAGCAGTTTAGGCAGGGCAGAGTTGGGCGAGCAGTACGTC. This sequence encodes CASSLGRAELGEQYV. The chain links TRBV28 to TRBJ2-7, with TRBD1 as a possible D gene (5 bases). Trimming took 2 bases from V and 6 from J, leaving 17 bases between them. There are 15 residues in the CDR3. Germline values: CDR1 MDHEN, CDR2 SYDVKM.

V usage is TRBV6-1 and J usage is TRBJ1-2, with a weak D call TRBD1 (5 bases). CDR1 MNHNS and CDR2 SASEGT come from the germline V gene. CDR3 length: 14 residues. Trimming stripped 0 bases from V and 4 bases from J, with 9 bases between. The CDR3: CASSEASGGYGYTF. The CDR3 DNA sequence: TGTGCCAGCAGTGAAGCGTCGGGGGGCTATGGCTACACCTTC.

J is TRBJ2-1 and V is TRBV4-1; 10 nucleotides match TRBD2. V lost 2 bases to trimming and J lost 0 bases; unmatched junction nucleotides: 4. Germline values: CDR1 MGHRA, CDR2 YSYEKL. This CDR3 has 17 residues. The CDR3: CASSQHIAGGSYNEQFF. CDR3 nucleotides: TGCGCCAGCAGCCAACATATAGCGGGAGGCTCCTACAATGAGCAGTTCTTC.

V and J are TRBV4-1 and TRBJ1-1, with D hard to call. Germline CDR1 and CDR2: MGHRA and YSYEKL. The CDR3 is made up of 14 amino acids. The germline V and J ends were trimmed by 1 base and 12 bases, with 18 bases remaining between them. The CDR3 DNA is TGCGCCAGCAGCCAAGCCTCCGGGGAAGAACCAACTTTCTTT. Its protein product is CASSQASGEEPTFF.

V is TRBV6-5 and J is TRBJ1-1, with no clear D. The CDR3 runs 13 residues. Trimming pared 0 bases from V and 5 bases from J, leaving 7 bases between. CDR1 and CDR2 from the germline V gene are MNHEY and SVGAGI. CDR3 DNA: TGTGCCAGCAGTTACTCGACGCGGACTGAAGCTTTCTTT. The encoded protein is CASSYSTRTEAFF.

The rearrangement links TRBV11-3 to TRBJ1-2; 7 bases are a match to TRBD1. The V gene's germline CDR1 is SGHNT and CDR2 YENEEA. This CDR3 is 13 amino acids long. The junction had 8 bases not matched to a gene; V was cut back by 8 bases and J by 5 bases. The CDR3 DNA sequence: TGTGCCAGCTCGTGGGACAGAACGTATGGCTACACCTTC. Translation gives CASSWDRTYGYTF.

The chain links TRBV7-9 to TRBJ1-1; TRBD1 matches at 8 bases. Trimming took 1 base from V and 11 from J; bases not matched to a gene: 6. CDR1 and CDR2 from the germline V gene are SEHNR and FQNEAQ (reference sequence). The CDR3 has 13 residues. CDR3: CASSLGVQGEAFF. The CDR3 bases are TGTGCCAGCAGCTTAGGGGTACAGGGGGAGGCTTTCTTT.

The rearrangement joins TRBV7-2 to TRBJ1-2; unclear D gene. The CDR3 has 18 amino acids. Trimming took off 8 bases at V and 3 bases at J, with 28 bases between the two ends. Germline assignment: CDR1 SGHTA and CDR2 FQGNSA. The CDR3 coding sequence is TGTGCCAGCGGGGTTTTAGACTACCCGATGAGGGCGGACTATGGCTACACCTTC. Translating it yields CASGVLDYPMRADYGYTF. The full variable domain, its missing parts supplied by reference TRBV7-2 and TRBJ1-2, is GAGVSQSPSNKVTEKGKDVELRCDPISGHTALYWYRQSLGQGLEFLIYFQGNSAPDKSGLPSDRFSAERTGGSVSTLTIQRTQQEDSAVYLCASGVLDYPMRADYGYTFGSGTRLTVV.

DNA of the CDR3: TGCAGCGTGCGCGCAGGGGGACACACTGAAGCTTTCTTT. Protein: CSVRAGGHTEAFF. The rearrangement links TRBV29-1 to TRBJ1-1; TRBD1 agrees at 7 bases. The CDR3 has 13 amino acids. Germline CDR1 reads SQVTM; CDR2 reads ANQGSEA. J gave up 3 bases and V 6 bases, and 7 bases lay outside the gene matches.

The J gene is TRBJ2-7, the V gene TRBV11-2; tentative D call: TRBD1 (5 bases). The germline CDR1 and CDR2 sequences are SGHAT and FQNNGV. This CDR3 comprises 13 residues. Deletions cut 6 bases from V and 5 bases from J, with 14 bases between. The CDR3 DNA sequence: TGTGCCAGCAGATTAACAGGTCGCCACGAGCAGTACGTC. It specifies CASRLTGRHEQYV.

The CDR3 DNA reads TGTGCCTGGAGGTTACCGGGACAGATCAATGAGCAGTTCTTC. It yields the protein CAWRLPGQINEQFF. This rearrangement joins TRBV30 to TRBJ2-1; 7 nucleotides match TRBD1. Germline assignment: CDR1 GTSNPN and CDR2 SVGIG (reference sequence). V lost 3 bases to trimming and J lost 6 bases; unmatched junction nucleotides: 8. The CDR3 is 14 amino acids.

The V call is TRBV7-9, the J call TRBJ2-7; a weak D match, TRBD1 (5 bases). V was trimmed by 5 bases and J by 0 bases, leaving 20 bases between them. The V gene's germline CDR1 is SEHNR and CDR2 FQNEAQ (reference sequence). This CDR3 contains 17 residues. CDR3 loop: CASSLGPQGTSSYEQYF. The DNA of the CDR3 is TGTGCCAGCAGCCTTGGGCCCCAGGGCACCTCCTCCTACGAGCAGTACTTC.

V is TRBV2 and J is TRBJ1-2; 10 bases are shared with TRBD1. Germline V CDR1 and CDR2: SNHLY, FYNNEI. This CDR3 has 13 amino acids. With 6 bases clipped from V and 6 bases from J, the junction kept 4 bases outside the gene matches. Here the CDR3 DNA reads TGTGCCAGCAGGGGACAGGGGCGGGATGGCTACACCTTC. Residues: CASRGQGRDGYTF.

V usage is TRBV30 and J usage is TRBJ1-6, with 7 bases aligning to TRBD1. The CDR3 totals 14 residues. Trimming took 0 bases from V and 7 from J; bases not matched to a gene: 3. Germline CDR1 and CDR2: GTSNPN and SVGIG (reference sequence). CDR3 residues: CAWSVVQGNSPLHF. CDR3 nucleotides: TGTGCCTGGAGTGTCGTACAGGGGAATTCACCCCTCCACTTT. The full variable domain, rest sourced from reference TRBV30 and TRBJ1-6, is SQTIHQWPATLVQPVGSPLSLECTVEGTSNPNLYWYRQAAGRGLQLLFYSVGIGQISSEVPQNLSASRPQDRQFILSSKKLLLSDSGFYLCAWSVVQGNSPLHFGNGTRLTVT.

CDR3 amino acids: CAISQSGTGSYEQYF. DNA of the CDR3: TGTGCCATCAGCCAGTCCGGGACAGGGTCCTACGAGCAGTACTTC. The rearrangement links TRBV10-3 to TRBJ2-7; 9 positions agree with TRBD1. Germline V gives CDR1 ENHRY, CDR2 SYGVKD. CDR3 length: 15 residues. Trimming removed 6 bases from V and 1 base from J; junction bases left unmatched: 7.

CDR3 coding DNA: TGTGCCAGCAGCTTAGAACGGGAGACCCAGTACTTC. This translates into CASSLERETQYF. The chain carries TRBV7-8 and TRBJ2-5; D gene ambiguous. The CDR3 totals 12 residues. Germline V gene lookup returns CDR1 SGHVS and CDR2 FQNEAQ. V gave up 1 base and J gave up 5 bases, with 5 bases separating them.

This clone is a singleton in its sample. The chain has TRBV7-6 and TRBJ2-1, with D possibly TRBD1 on 6 matching bases. Trimming left V 1 base short and J 13 bases short, with 14 bases between. Germline V gene data show CDR1 as SGHVS and CDR2 as FNYEAQ. The CDR3 totals 13 residues. CDR3 in amino acids: CASSLVFRGHQFF. The CDR3 coding sequence is TGTGCCAGCAGCTTAGTCTTCAGGGGACATCAGTTCTTC. Looking up the rest from reference TRBV7-6 and TRBJ2-1 gives the full variable domain: GAGVSQSPRYKVTKRGQDVALRCDPISGHVSLYWYRQALGQGPEFLTYFNYEAQQDKSGLPNDRFSAERPEGSISTLTIQRTEQRDSAMYRCASSLVFRGHQFFGPGTRLTVL.

The chain links TRBV13 to TRBJ2-7, with D possibly being TRBD2 (5 bases). Germline CDR1 is PRHDT and CDR2 is FYEKMQ (reference sequence). V lost 6 bases and J 0 bases, leaving 12 bases between the germline ends. CDR3 length: 14 residues. CDR3 in DNA: TGTGCCAGCAGTCCGGGGTATAGCTCCTACGAGCAGTACTTC. Translated, it gives CASSPGYSSYEQYF.

The CDR3 here is CASSLPRTIGFRFSYNEQFF. CDR3 in DNA: TGTGCCAGCAGTCTCCCGCGGACAATTGGGTTTAGGTTCTCCTACAATGAGCAGTTCTTC. The V gene is TRBV27, the J gene TRBJ2-1, with a possible D match to TRBD1 (5 bases). CDR3 length: 20 residues. The ends were cut back, 5 bases at V and 0 bases at J, with 26 bases in the middle. Per the germline V gene, CDR1 is MNHEY and CDR2 is SMNVEV (reference sequence).

This clone was seen a single time. This sequence joins TRBV28 and TRBJ2-1; the D gene is possibly TRBD2 (5 bases). The CDR3 is 16 amino acids. CDR1 is MDHEN and CDR2 is SYDVKM in the germline V gene. The V end lost 7 bases, the J end lost 3 bases, and 19 bases lay between the germline ends. The CDR3 spells CASTPHFSDNYNEQFF. Written as DNA, the CDR3 is TGTGCCAGCACCCCCCACTTTAGCGATAACTACAATGAGCAGTTCTTC.

This clone showed up just once. This chain connects TRBV9 to TRBJ2-3; D is uncertain. V was trimmed by 6 bases and J by 2 bases, leaving 13 bases between them. CDR1 is SGDLS, CDR2 YYNGEE, per germline. This CDR3 comprises 14 residues. The CDR3 sequence: CASKSLANTDTQYF. For the CDR3, the DNA is TGTGCCAGCAAGTCTCTGGCCAACACAGATACGCAGTATTTT.

The CDR3 nucleotides read TGCGCCAGCAGCCACCCGACAGGGTTCAATGAGCAGTTCTTC. Its protein product is CASSHPTGFNEQFF. V gene TRBV4-1 combines with J gene TRBJ2-1, with 7 bases identical to TRBD1. Unmatched junction bases numbered 5, after V lost 3 bases and J lost 6 bases. This CDR3 spans 14 amino acids. CDR1 and CDR2 (germline): MGHRA, YSYEKL.